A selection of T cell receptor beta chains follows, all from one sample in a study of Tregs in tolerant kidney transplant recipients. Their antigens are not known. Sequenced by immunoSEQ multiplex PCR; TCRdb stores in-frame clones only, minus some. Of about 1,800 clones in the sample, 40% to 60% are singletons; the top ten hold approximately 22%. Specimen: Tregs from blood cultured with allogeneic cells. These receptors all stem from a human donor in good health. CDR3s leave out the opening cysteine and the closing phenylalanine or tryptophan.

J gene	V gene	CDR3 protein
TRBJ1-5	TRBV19	ASQRGTGEGNQPQH
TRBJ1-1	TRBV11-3	ASSLTPGESTEAF
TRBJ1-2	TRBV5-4	ASSQPLSRTGDGYT
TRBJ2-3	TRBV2	ASTLRERGGDTQY
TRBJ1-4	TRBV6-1	ASSTTEKLF
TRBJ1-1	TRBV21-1	ASSKAPQEGGGKMNTEAF
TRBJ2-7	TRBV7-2	ASSRSGTRSYEQY
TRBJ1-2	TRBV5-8	ASSPQGGTNYGYT
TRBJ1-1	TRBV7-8	ATLLRDSPYTEAF
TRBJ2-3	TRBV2	ASSVQRETDTQY
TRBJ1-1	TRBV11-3	ARGLLATEAF
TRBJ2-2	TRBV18	ASSPPGQTYTGELF
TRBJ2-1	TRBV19	ASSIGLSGGPREQF
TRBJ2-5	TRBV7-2	ASSRSRGQETQY
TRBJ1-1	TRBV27	ASSSGPLGMNTEAF
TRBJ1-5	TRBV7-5	ASSPSGARGPQH
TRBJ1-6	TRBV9	ASSVRQGYNSPLH
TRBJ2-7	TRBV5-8	ASSLSGVYEQY
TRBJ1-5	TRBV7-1	ASSPSGARGPQH
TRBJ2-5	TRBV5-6	ASSLIRDWTQETQY
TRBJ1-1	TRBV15	ATSIRTANTEAF
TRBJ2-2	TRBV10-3	ATSVASGRAGTGELF
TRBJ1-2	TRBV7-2	ASSLRTGRIKVGYT
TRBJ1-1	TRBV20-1	SVGGEAF
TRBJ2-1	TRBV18	ASSPSQGNEQF
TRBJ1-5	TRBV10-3	ASSWTGVGNQPQH
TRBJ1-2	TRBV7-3	ASSPLRFGYT
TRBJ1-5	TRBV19	ASSLPRWDRGYNQPQH
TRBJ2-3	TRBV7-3	ASSPQTTTDTQY
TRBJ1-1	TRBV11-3	ASSLRTEAF
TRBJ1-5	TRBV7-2	ASSLVTTNQPQH
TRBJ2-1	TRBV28	ASSLGFGVGSYNEQF
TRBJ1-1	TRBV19	ASSIGTGQGGSTEAF
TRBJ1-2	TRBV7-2	ASSTTGGGYGYT
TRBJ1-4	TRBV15	ATSRDLGRWGLRKLF